This is a list of T cell receptor beta chains from one sample in a study of regulatory T cells in long-lasting Graves disease. TCRdb recomputed calls from the multiplex PCR reads with MiXCR, one row per CDR3 protein. This sample carries 550,000 to 650,000 distinct CDR3 sequences, roughly a sixth of them seen once, and the ten largest clones take more than 10%. The sample was also reused in another study, on T cells in Graves' hyperthyroidism and ophthalmopathy.

The specimen was peripheral blood mononuclear cells (PBMCs), collected at new diagnosis, from a patient treated with antithyroid drugs. All receptors derive from a young man with Graves disease. CDR3s include the opening cysteine and the closing phenylalanine or tryptophan. The D gene is left open where the match is weak. Rows give clone size only sometimes, using once, few, many, or a class for an expanded clone.

clone size	D gene	V gene	J gene	CDR3 DNA	CDR3 protein
many	.	TRBV3-1	TRBJ1-1	TGTGCCAGCAGCCTAACGGCAGGGGTGAACACTGAAGCTTTCTTT	CASSLTAGVNTEAFF
few	.	TRBV6-1	TRBJ1-1	TGTGCCAGCAGTCAACGGGCCCTATATAAAGCTTTCTTT	CASSQRALYKAFF
.	.	TRBV5-8	TRBJ1-5	TGTGCCAGCAGCTTACAGGGTTATGGCAATCAGCCCCAGCATTTT	CASSLQGYGNQPQHF
.	.	TRBV10-3	TRBJ2-7	TGTGCCATCCGGACGAGTCTGGCACCCAATGACGAGCAGTACTTC	CAIRTSLAPNDEQYF
.	.	TRBV20-1	TRBJ2-5	TGCAGTGCTAGAGTTGGGGCTAGTTCCCAAGAGACCCAGTACTTC	CSARVGASSQETQYF
many	.	TRBV28	TRBJ1-5	TGTGCCAGCAGTATGGACAGCAATCAGCCCCAGCATTTT	CASSMDSNQPQHF
.	.	TRBV7-2	TRBJ1-5	TGTGCCAGCAGCTCCCGCGGGGGTTATAGCAATCAGCCCCAGCATTTT	CASSSRGGYSNQPQHF
many	.	TRBV10-3	TRBJ1-6	TGTGCCATCAGTGGGGTAGGGAATTCACCCCTCCACTTT	CAISGVGNSPLHF
few	TRBD1	TRBV12-3/TRBV12-4	TRBJ1-4	TGTGCCAGCAGTCCCGACAGGGGGTGGAATGAAAAACTGTTTTTT	CASSPDRGWNEKLFF
many	.	TRBV18	TRBJ2-7	TGTGCCAGCTCACCAGGGGACCGAAATCAGGACGAGCAGTACTTC	CASSPGDRNQDEQYF
.	TRBD1	TRBV20-1	TRBJ1-5	TGCAGTGCTACCCGGGACAGCGCTACTTGGGGCAATCAGCCCCAGCATTTT	CSATRDSATWGNQPQHF
.	.	TRBV5-4	TRBJ1-1	TGTGCCAGCAGCTTGAGGGGGTTCACAGAGATGAACACTGAAGCTTTCTTT	CASSLRGFTEMNTEAFF
few	TRBD2	TRBV7-9	TRBJ2-1	TGTGCCAGCAGCTTAGTTAGCGGGACATCTGATGAGCAGTTCTTC	CASSLVSGTSDEQFF
.	TRBD1	TRBV4-2	TRBJ1-5	TGTGCCAGCAGCCAATACAGGGGGGATCAGCCCCAGCATTTT	CASSQYRGDQPQHF
few	.	TRBV20-1	TRBJ1-3	TGCAGTGCTCGGGTCGGCAGCTCTGGAAACACCATATATTTT	CSARVGSSGNTIYF
many	.	TRBV28	TRBJ1-4	TGTGCAACAGGGATGGGTGAAAAACTGTTTTTT	CATGMGEKLFF
many	.	TRBV20-1	TRBJ1-1	TGCAGTGCTGCCCAATGGGGCAGCTACACTGAAGCTTTCTTT	CSAAQWGSYTEAFF
.	.	TRBV7-9	TRBJ2-7	TGTGCCAGCAGCCGACCTGGAGCAATTGGGGAGCAGTACTTC	CASSRPGAIGEQYF
many	TRBD2	TRBV7-2	TRBJ2-1	TGTGCCAGCAGGTTCCGAGCGGGAGGCTTAAGCTCCTACAATGAGCAGTTCTTC	CASRFRAGGLSSYNEQFF
few	.	TRBV5-6	TRBJ2-6	TGTGCCAGCAGAATCCCTGGGGCCAACGTCCTGACTTTC	CASRIPGANVLTF
many	TRBD2	TRBV2	TRBJ2-5	TGTGCCAGCAGTGGGACTAGCGGGAGCCGGGAGACCCAGTACTTC	CASSGTSGSRETQYF
.	.	TRBV11-3	TRBJ1-5	TGTGCCAGCAGCGCGCCCGGGGCCCTGCTTTTGCTTCATAGCAATCAGCCCCAGCATTTT	CASSAPGALLLLHSNQPQHF
.	TRBD2	TRBV20-1	TRBJ2-1	TGCAGTGCTAGAGAAGGGGGGACTAGCGGGAGGGTGAGCTCCTACAATGAGCAGTTCTTC	CSAREGGTSGRVSSYNEQFF
many	TRBD1	TRBV5-1	TRBJ1-2	TGCGCCAGCAGCCCTGGGGACAGGATCTATGGCTACACCTTC	CASSPGDRIYGYTF
once	TRBD1	TRBV5-1	TRBJ2-5	TGCGCCAGCAGCTTGCCGGGACAGGGGAGTTTAAGTGAAGAGACCCAGTACTTC	CASSLPGQGSLSEETQYF
.	.	TRBV28	TRBJ2-1	TGTGCCAGCAGCCGCCGGGACCAGGCCTACAATGAGCAGTTCTTC	CASSRRDQAYNEQFF
once	.	TRBV5-1	TRBJ2-5	TGCGCCAGCAGCCCGAGGGACTCGAGATACCAAGAGACCCAGTACTTC	CASSPRDSRYQETQYF
.	TRBD1	TRBV14	TRBJ1-6	TGTGCCAGCGGTGGACAGGGGGATTCACCCCTCCACTTT	CASGGQGDSPLHF
many	.	TRBV30	TRBJ1-1	TGTGCCTGGAGTCCCAGGCCTGGGGGCACTGAAGCTTTCTTT	CAWSPRPGGTEAFF
many	.	TRBV30	TRBJ1-1	TGTGCCTGGAGTGTACGGGGGCAGGGAGCATCTTTCTTT	CAWSVRGQGASFF
many	.	TRBV18	TRBJ1-5	TGTGCCAGCTCACCACCGTCCGCCGTTCAGCCCCAGCATTTT	CASSPPSAVQPQHF
few	.	TRBV30	TRBJ2-2	TGTGCCTGGTGGACAGACACCGGGGAGCTGTTTTTT	CAWWTDTGELFF
.	.	TRBV28	TRBJ1-3	TGTGCCAGCGGCAGGGGCGTACTGGGAAACACCATATATTTT	CASGRGVLGNTIYF
many	.	TRBV28	TRBJ2-7	TGTGCCAGCAGCGGCCCGTACACCTACTACGAGCAGTACTTC	CASSGPYTYYEQYF
.	.	TRBV20-1	TRBJ2-5	TGCAGTGCTAGAGCTTGGGGCCTCGGGATGGAGGAGACCCAGTACTTC	CSARAWGLGMEETQYF
few	.	TRBV28	TRBJ2-2	TGTGCCAGCAGTGAGAGGACAGCGAACACCGGGGAGCTGTTTTTT	CASSERTANTGELFF
few	TRBD1	TRBV6-1	TRBJ1-2	TGTGCCGGTACGACAGGGGATGGCGACTATGGCTACACCTTC	CAGTTGDGDYGYTF
many	.	TRBV5-1	TRBJ2-1	TGCGCCAGCAGCGCAACAATTGGTGGGGGTCAAAATGAGCAGTTCTTC	CASSATIGGGQNEQFF
.	TRBD1	TRBV10-3	TRBJ2-5	TGTGCCATCAGCGACAGGGGGCGCGGTGGGGAGACCCAGTACTTC	CAISDRGRGGETQYF
few	.	TRBV20-1	TRBJ1-6	TGCAGTGCTGGGCCCTCTTCTTCACCCCTCCACTTT	CSAGPSSSPLHF
.	.	TRBV20-1	TRBJ2-1	TGCAGTGCCCTGGCCGGATCCTACAATGAGCAGTTCTTC	CSALAGSYNEQFF
.	.	TRBV25-1	TRBJ1-1	TGTGCCAGCAGTGCCGGGGGAATGGGAACTGAAGCTTTCTTT	CASSAGGMGTEAFF
many	.	TRBV7-2	TRBJ1-2	TGTGCCAGCGCTGTGGGCGGCTACACCTTC	CASAVGGYTF
.	TRBD1	TRBV19	TRBJ1-5	TGTGCCAGTAGTATCGGACAGGGACAGGGCTATAGCAATCAGCCCCAGCATTTT	CASSIGQGQGYSNQPQHF
few	TRBD1	TRBV25-1	TRBJ1-1	TGTGCCAGCGGGGGACAGTACTACGCTTTCTTT	CASGGQYYAFF
.	.	TRBV15	TRBJ2-7	TGTGCCACCGGAGTGGGTAGCGTCTCCTCCTACGAGCAGTACTTC	CATGVGSVSSYEQYF
many	.	TRBV11-2	TRBJ2-5	TGTGCCAGCAGCAGAGGATTGGAGACCCAGTACTTC	CASSRGLETQYF
.	TRBD1	TRBV7-9	TRBJ1-4	TGTGCCAGCAGCTCCCCGGACAGGAACAATCATGCGGATGAAAAACTGTTTTTT	CASSSPDRNNHADEKLFF
many	.	TRBV11-2	TRBJ1-1	TGTGCCAGCAGCTTAGGTTTGTCAGGACCAAGGATCACTGAAGCTTTCTTT	CASSLGLSGPRITEAFF
.	.	TRBV4-1	TRBJ2-7	TGCGCCAGCAGCCCAGTAGGGACCCCGCACGAGCAGTACTTC	CASSPVGTPHEQYF
.	TRBD1	TRBV6-1	TRBJ2-7	TGTGCCAGCAGTGACACAGGGGGCAGCTACGAGCAGTACTTC	CASSDTGGSYEQYF
.	.	TRBV15	TRBJ1-1	TGTGCCACCAGCAGAGGGAGGGCTGGGGCCACTGAAGCTTTCTTT	CATSRGRAGATEAFF
.	TRBD1	TRBV5-5	TRBJ2-7	TGTGCCAGCAGCCTTCTCGGGGGACAGGGGAACTACGAGCAGTACTTC	CASSLLGGQGNYEQYF